This TCR beta chain was sequenced in a study of PD-1 blockade in classical Hodgkin lymphoma. The study's findings and limits: TCR diversity in CD4+, not CD8+, cells rose significantly by C4D1.

Here immunoSEQ multiplex PCR was the method, and the copy in TCRdb shows in-frame clones only, minus some. The sample consists of about 35,000 clones, over 65% of them appearing once. Trimming left V 4 bases short and J 1 base short, with 8 bases between. There are 13 residues in the CDR3. Germline-derived CDR1 and CDR2 are SGHRS and YFSETQ. There was relapse after autologous stem cell transplantation in every patient, and there was variation in brentuximab vedotin exposure. Under best response, outcomes were complete response, partial response or progressive disease. On this clone: The antigen is undetermined.

The sample was peripheral blood mononuclear cells (PBMCs), taken before the second cycle of nivolumab. The chain uses TRBV5-1 and TRBJ1-1, with a possible D match to TRBD1 (5 bases). The clonotype originates from a human donor with classical Hodgkin lymphoma. The CDR3 nucleotides read TGCGCCAGCAGCACGACAGCGAACACTGAAGCTTTCTTT. It codes for CASSTTANTEAFF. Complete variable domain (other parts from reference TRBV5-1 and TRBJ1-1): KAGVTQTPRYLIKTRGQQVTLSCSPISGHRSVSWYQQTPGQGLQFLFEYFSETQRNKGNFPGRFSGRQFSNSRSEMNVSTLELGDSALYLCASSTTANTEAFFGQGTRLTVV.